The next 16 T cell receptor beta chains were all read from a single sample in a study of T cell responses to AZD1222 COVID-19 vaccine. Libraries were prepared by immunoSEQ multiplex PCR; TCRdb keeps only in-frame clonotypes and omits some of them. The table shows about 140,000 clones, with 85% to 90% occurring only once. The source was peripheral blood, collected 28 days after the second AZD1222 dose. All receptors come from an adult who received the AZD1222 COVID-19 vaccine.

The chain couples TRBV11-2 to TRBJ2-2; 7 bases line up with TRBD1. V lost 4 bases, J lost 1 base, and 6 bases stayed unmatched. The CDR3 consists of 16 residues. Germline CDR1 is SGHAT and CDR2 is FQNNGV. This CDR3 is CASSSPRTGNTGELFF. CDR3 nucleotide sequence: TGTGCCAGCAGCTCCCCCCGGACAGGGAACACCGGGGAGCTGTTTTTT.

The gene calls are TRBV5-1 and TRBJ2-3; no clear D gene. The CDR3 extends over 14 amino acids. The V and J ends lost 0 bases and 6 bases respectively, with 11 bases between them. Germline V gene sequence: CDR1 SGHRS, CDR2 YFSETQ. This chain's CDR3 is CASSLGYGPDTQYF. In DNA form, the CDR3 reads TGCGCCAGCAGCTTGGGTTACGGGCCCGATACGCAGTATTTT.

This chain connects TRBV7-2 to TRBJ1-2; 7 bases align to TRBD1. There are 13 residues in the CDR3. The V and J ends lost 5 bases and 4 bases, in that order; junction bases with no gene match: 4. Per the germline V gene, CDR1 is SGHTA and CDR2 is FQGNSA. The CDR3 protein is CASSVQGSYGYTF. The CDR3 DNA reads TGTGCCAGCAGCGTACAGGGGTCCTATGGCTACACCTTC.

The genes are TRBV5-6 and TRBJ2-7; 7 positions match TRBD2. J was trimmed by 3 bases and V by 4 bases; bases with no gene match: 7. This CDR3 is built from 14 residues. Germline CDR1 is SGHDT and CDR2 is YYEEEE. CDR3: CASSLLAEIYEQYF. CDR3 nucleotide sequence: TGTGCCAGCAGCCTCCTAGCGGAAATCTACGAGCAGTACTTC. Together with reference TRBV5-6 and TRBJ2-7, the CDR3 gives the full variable domain: DAGVTQSPTHLIKTRGQQVTLRCSPKSGHDTVSWYQQALGQGPQFIFQYYEEEERQRGNFPDRFSGHQFPNYSSELNVNALLLGDSALYLCASSLLAEIYEQYFGPGTRLTVT.

The genes are TRBV29-1 and TRBJ2-1; no definite D call. The germline gives CDR1 SQVTM, CDR2 ANQGSEA. CDR3 size: 17 residues. V was pared by 0 bases and J by 2 bases, with 17 bases between. The CDR3 is CSVEDLTEDGPYNEQFF. CDR3 sequence (DNA): TGCAGCGTTGAAGATCTTACCGAGGACGGCCCCTACAATGAGCAGTTCTTC.

V and J are TRBV4-1 and TRBJ1-3; D is ambiguous. The germline CDR1 and CDR2 sequences are MGHRA and YSYEKL. Trimming stripped 0 bases from V and 0 bases from J, with 9 bases between. This CDR3 contains 16 residues. CDR3 in amino acids: CASSQDGGSSGNTIYF. The CDR3 region has the DNA TGCGCCAGCAGCCAAGATGGAGGATCCTCTGGAAACACCATATATTTT.

The chain uses TRBV5-1 and TRBJ2-3; D tentatively fits TRBD1 or TRBD2 (5 bases each). V gave up 0 bases and J gave up 0 bases, with 8 bases separating them. CDR1 SGHRS and CDR2 YFSETQ come from the germline V gene. The CDR3 loop spans 15 amino acids. The CDR3 loop reads CASSLAGTSTDTQYF. The CDR3 DNA reads TGCGCCAGCAGCTTGGCTGGGACGAGCACAGATACGCAGTATTTT.

The CDR3 bases are TGCAGTGCTAGTTTGGGGGACAGCTACAATGAGCAGTTCTTC. Translated, it gives CSASLGDSYNEQFF. The chain links TRBV20-1 to TRBJ2-1; 7 positions match TRBD1. The CDR3 covers 14 residues. The V segment lost 3 bases and the J segment 3 bases; nucleotides outside the gene matches: 5. Germline-derived CDR1 and CDR2 are DFQATT and SNEGSKA (reference sequence).

The chain carries TRBV19 and TRBJ2-3; maybe TRBD2 (5 bases). Germline V gene data show CDR1 as LNHDA and CDR2 as SQIVND (reference sequence). V was cut by 5 bases and J by 2 bases, with 8 bases left in between. The CDR3 totals 13 residues. The CDR3 DNA is TGTGCCAGTAGTGAGGGATACACAGATACGCAGTATTTT. It is translated as CASSEGYTDTQYF.

The rearrangement uses TRBV19 and TRBJ1-1, with 7 nucleotides matching TRBD1. This CDR3 is 16 amino acids long. Germline V CDR1 and CDR2: LNHDA, SQIVND (reference sequence). The junction had 10 bases not matched to a gene; V was cut back by 6 bases and J by 0 bases. Here the CDR3 reads CASRGRWDSMNTEAFF. The CDR3 nucleotides are TGTGCCAGTAGGGGGAGATGGGACAGTATGAACACTGAAGCTTTCTTT.

Here the CDR3 reads CATSAGTANQPQHF. CDR3 coding DNA: TGTGCCACCAGCGCTGGGACAGCCAATCAGCCCCAGCATTTT. The chain couples TRBV24-1 to TRBJ1-5; 7 positions agree with TRBD1. J gave up 3 bases and V 7 bases, and 5 bases lay outside the gene matches. CDR1 is KGHDR, CDR2 SFDVKD, per germline. This CDR3 has 14 residues.

J is TRBJ2-7 and V is TRBV2; no clear D. CDR3 length equals 15 residues. V dropped 6 bases and J dropped 2 bases, with 17 bases sitting between them. Germline loops: CDR1 SNHLY, CDR2 FYNNEI. In DNA form, the CDR3 reads TGTGCCAGCAGCGCCTCCAGAGAGAGAACCTACGAGCAGTACTTC. It translates to CASSASRERTYEQYF. Full variable domain (remainder filled in from reference TRBV2 and TRBJ2-7): EPEVTQTPSHQVTQMGQEVILRCVPISNHLYFYWYRQILGQKVEFLVSFYNNEISEKSEIFDDQFSVERPDGSNFTLKIRSTKLEDSAMYFCASSASRERTYEQYFGPGTRLTVT.

This clone has only a few counts. The genes are TRBV28 and TRBJ1-6; D call uncertain. Germline-derived CDR1 and CDR2 are MDHEN and SYDVKM. CDR3 length: 16 amino acids. V dropped 7 bases and J dropped 9 bases, with 22 bases sitting between them. The CDR3 DNA reads as TGTGCCAGCATTGGGCCACCGGCAGGCACGTCTTCACCCCTCCACTTT. Translating gives CASIGPPAGTSSPLHF.

This clone was seen just once. The gene calls are TRBV9 and TRBJ1-1; D ambiguous. The CDR3 is 13 residues long. The germline CDR1 and CDR2 sequences are SGDLS and YYNGEE. Trimming removed 1 base from V and 5 bases from J, with 9 bases in between. CDR3 DNA: TGTGCCAGCAGCGTAACCCCCGAGACTGAAGCTTTCTTT. Residues: CASSVTPETEAFF.

The chain joins TRBV7-3 to TRBJ1-1, with 8 bases fitting TRBD1. Germline V gives CDR1 SGHTA, CDR2 FQGTGA. V was pared by 5 bases and J by 1 base, with 6 bases of the junction left unmatched. CDR3 length equals 15 residues. For the CDR3, the DNA is TGTGCCAGCAGCGCGCCCGGGACAGGGAACACTGAAGCTTTCTTT. Translating gives CASSAPGTGNTEAFF. Complete variable domain (other parts from reference TRBV7-3 and TRBJ1-1): GAGVSQTPSNKVTEKGKYVELRCDPISGHTALYWYRQSLGQGPEFLIYFQGTGAADDSGLPNDRFFAVRPEGSVSTLKIQRTERGDSAVYLCASSAPGTGNTEAFFGQGTRLTVV.

This clone is a singleton in its sample. The rearrangement joins TRBV24-1 to TRBJ1-1, with 11 positions matching TRBD1. The V gene's germline CDR1 is KGHDR and CDR2 SFDVKD. The V and J ends lost 2 bases and 8 bases, in that order; junction bases with no gene match: 6. The CDR3 is 15 amino acids. CDR3 residues: CATSDSRTGGEEAFF. The DNA for the CDR3 is TGTGCCACCAGTGATTCCAGGACAGGGGGCGAGGAAGCTTTCTTT.